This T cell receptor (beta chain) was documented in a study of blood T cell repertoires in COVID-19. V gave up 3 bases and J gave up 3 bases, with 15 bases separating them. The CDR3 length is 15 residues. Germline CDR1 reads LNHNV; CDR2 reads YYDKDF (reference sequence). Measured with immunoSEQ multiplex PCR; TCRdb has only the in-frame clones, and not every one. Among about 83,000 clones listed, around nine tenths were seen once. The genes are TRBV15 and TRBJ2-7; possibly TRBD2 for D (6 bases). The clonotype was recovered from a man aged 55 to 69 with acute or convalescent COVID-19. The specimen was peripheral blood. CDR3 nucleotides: TGTGCCACCAGCAGTTCGAGTCGGGGAGGCTACGAGCAGTACTTC. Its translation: CATSSSSRGGYEQYF.